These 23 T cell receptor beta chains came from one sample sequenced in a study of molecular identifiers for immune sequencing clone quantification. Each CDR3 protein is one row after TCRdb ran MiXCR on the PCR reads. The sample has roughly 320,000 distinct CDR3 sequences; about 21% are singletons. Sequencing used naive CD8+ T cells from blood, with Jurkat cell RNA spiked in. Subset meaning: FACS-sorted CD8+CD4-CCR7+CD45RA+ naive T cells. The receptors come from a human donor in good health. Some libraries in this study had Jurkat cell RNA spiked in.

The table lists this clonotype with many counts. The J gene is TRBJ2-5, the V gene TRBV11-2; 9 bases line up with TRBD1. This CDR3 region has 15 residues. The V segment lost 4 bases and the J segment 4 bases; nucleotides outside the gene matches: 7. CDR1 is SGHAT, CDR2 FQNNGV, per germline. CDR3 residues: CASSSGQGRRETQYF. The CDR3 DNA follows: TGTGCCAGCAGCTCAGGACAGGGGAGGCGAGAGACCCAGTACTTC. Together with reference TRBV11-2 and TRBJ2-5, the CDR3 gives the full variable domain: EAGVAQSPRYKIIEKRQSVAFWCNPISGHATLYWYQQILGQGPKLLIQFQNNGVVDDSQLPKDRFSAERLKGVDSTLKIQPAKLEDSAVYLCASSSGQGRRETQYFGPGTRLLVL.

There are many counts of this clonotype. CDR3 bases: TGTGCCAGCAGCCAAGAAGGGGGGGCCAGCTCCTACGAGCAGTACTTC. It specifies CASSQEGGASSYEQYF. This chain links TRBV4-2 with TRBJ2-7, with D tentatively TRBD2 (7 bases). This CDR3 has 16 amino acids. CDR1 and CDR2 from the germline V gene are LGHNA and YNFKEQ. The V end was cut by 0 bases, the J end by 0 bases, with 12 bases between.

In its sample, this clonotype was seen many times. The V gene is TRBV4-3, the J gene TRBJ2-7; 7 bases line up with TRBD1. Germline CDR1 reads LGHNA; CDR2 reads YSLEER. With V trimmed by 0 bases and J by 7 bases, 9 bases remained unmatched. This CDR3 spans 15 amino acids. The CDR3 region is CASSQDRGLASEQYF. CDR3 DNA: TGCGCCAGCAGCCAAGATAGGGGGCTGGCGAGTGAGCAGTACTTC.

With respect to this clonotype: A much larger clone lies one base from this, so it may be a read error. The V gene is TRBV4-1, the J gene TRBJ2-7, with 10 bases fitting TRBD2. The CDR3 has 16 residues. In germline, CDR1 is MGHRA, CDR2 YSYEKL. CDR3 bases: TGCGCCGGCAGCCAAGCCACCTCCGGGACTAGCGTCGAGCAGTACTTC. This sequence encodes CAGSQATSGTSVEQYF.

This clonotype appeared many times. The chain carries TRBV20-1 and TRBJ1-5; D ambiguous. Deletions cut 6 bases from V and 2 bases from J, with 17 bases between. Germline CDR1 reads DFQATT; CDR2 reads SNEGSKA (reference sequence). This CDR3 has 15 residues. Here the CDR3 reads CSARNGRYGNQPQHF. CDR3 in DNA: TGCAGTGCCCGGAATGGGCGTTATGGCAATCAGCCCCAGCATTTT.

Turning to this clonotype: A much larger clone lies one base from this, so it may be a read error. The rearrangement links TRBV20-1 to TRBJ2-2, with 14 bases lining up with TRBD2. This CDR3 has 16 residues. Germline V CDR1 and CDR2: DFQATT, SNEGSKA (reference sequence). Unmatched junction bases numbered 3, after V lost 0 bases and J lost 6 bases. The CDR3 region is CSARDLTSGRAGELFF. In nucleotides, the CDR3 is TGCAGTGCTAGAGATCTGACTAGCGGGAGGGCCGGGGAGCTGTTTTTT.

The CDR3 protein is CASSLISGATDTQYF. In nucleotides, the CDR3 is TGTGCCAGCAGCTTGATTAGCGGGGCCACAGATACGCAGTATTTT. The rearrangement links TRBV11-2 to TRBJ2-3; 8 bases align to TRBD2. The CDR3 extends over 15 amino acids. The germline CDR1 and CDR2 sequences are SGHAT and FQNNGV. V was clipped by 3 bases and J by 2 bases; unmatched bases: 4.

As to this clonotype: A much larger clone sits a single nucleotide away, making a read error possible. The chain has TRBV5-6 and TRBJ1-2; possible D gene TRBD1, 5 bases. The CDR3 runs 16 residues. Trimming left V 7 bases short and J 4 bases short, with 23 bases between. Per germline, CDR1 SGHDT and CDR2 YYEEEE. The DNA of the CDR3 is TGTGCCAGCGGCTCGGTTAGTGACAGCGGACGCTATGGCTACACCTTC. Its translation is CASGSVSDSGRYGYTF.

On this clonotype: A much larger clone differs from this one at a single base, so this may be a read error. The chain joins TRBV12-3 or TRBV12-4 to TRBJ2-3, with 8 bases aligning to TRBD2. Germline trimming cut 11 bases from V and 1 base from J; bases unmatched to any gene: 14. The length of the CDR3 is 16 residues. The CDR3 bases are TGTGCCGGTTCCCCCGGGGGGGGGCTAGGCACAGATACGCAGTATTTT. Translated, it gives CAGSPGGGLGTDTQYF.

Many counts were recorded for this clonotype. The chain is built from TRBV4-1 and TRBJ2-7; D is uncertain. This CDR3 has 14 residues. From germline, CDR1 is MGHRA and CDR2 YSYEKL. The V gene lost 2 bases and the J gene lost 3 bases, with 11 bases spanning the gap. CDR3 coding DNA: TGCGCCAGCAGCCAACGGCTAAATTACTACGAGCAGTACTTC. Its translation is CASSQRLNYYEQYF.

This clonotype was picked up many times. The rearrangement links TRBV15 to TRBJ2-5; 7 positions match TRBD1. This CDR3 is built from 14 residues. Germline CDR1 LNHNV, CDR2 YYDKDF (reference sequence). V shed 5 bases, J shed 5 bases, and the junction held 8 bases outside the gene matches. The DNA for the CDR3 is TGTGCCACCAGCTTAACCAGGGACAGCGAGACCCAGTACTTC. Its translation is CATSLTRDSETQYF.

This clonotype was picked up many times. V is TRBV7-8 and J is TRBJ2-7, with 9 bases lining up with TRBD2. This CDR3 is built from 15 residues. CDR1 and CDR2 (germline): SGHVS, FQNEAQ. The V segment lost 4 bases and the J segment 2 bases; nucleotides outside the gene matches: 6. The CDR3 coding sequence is TGTGCCAGCAGCTGGAGCGGGGGGAGCGCCTACGAGCAGTACTTC. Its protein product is CASSWSGGSAYEQYF.

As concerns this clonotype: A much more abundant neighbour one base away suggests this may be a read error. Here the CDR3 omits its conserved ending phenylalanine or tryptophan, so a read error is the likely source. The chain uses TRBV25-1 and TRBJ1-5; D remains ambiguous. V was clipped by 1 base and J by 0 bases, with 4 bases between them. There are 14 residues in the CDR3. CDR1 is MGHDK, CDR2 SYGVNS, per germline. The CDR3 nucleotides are TGTGCCAGCAGTGAATCCTCTAGCAATCAGCCCCAGCATCTT. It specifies CASSESSSNQPQHL.

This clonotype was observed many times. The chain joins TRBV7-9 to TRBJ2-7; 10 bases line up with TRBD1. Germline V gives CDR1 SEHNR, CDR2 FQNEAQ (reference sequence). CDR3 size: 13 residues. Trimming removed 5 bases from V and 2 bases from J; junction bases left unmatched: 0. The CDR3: CASSGTGAYEQYF. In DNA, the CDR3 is TGTGCCAGCAGCGGGACAGGGGCCTACGAGCAGTACTTC. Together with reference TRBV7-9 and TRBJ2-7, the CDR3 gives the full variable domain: DTGVSQNPRHKITKRGQNVTFRCDPISEHNRLYWYRQTLGQGPEFLTYFQNEAQLEKSRLLSDRFSAERPKGSFSTLEIQRTEQGDSAMYLCASSGTGAYEQYFGPGTRLTVT.

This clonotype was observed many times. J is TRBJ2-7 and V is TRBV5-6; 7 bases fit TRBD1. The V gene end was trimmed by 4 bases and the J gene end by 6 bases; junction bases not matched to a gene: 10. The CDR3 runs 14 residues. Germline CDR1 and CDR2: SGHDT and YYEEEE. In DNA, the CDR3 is TGTGCCAGCAGCCTCGGACAGGCCGCGGGCGAGCAGTACTTC. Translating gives CASSLGQAAGEQYF.

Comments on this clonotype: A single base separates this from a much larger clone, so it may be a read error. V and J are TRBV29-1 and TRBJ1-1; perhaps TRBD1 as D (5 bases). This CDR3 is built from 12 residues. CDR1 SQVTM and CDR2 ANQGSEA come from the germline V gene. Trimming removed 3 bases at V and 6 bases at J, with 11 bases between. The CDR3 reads CSVEVGAAEAFF. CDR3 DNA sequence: TGCAGCGTTGAGGTAGGGGCCGCTGAAGCTTTCTTT.

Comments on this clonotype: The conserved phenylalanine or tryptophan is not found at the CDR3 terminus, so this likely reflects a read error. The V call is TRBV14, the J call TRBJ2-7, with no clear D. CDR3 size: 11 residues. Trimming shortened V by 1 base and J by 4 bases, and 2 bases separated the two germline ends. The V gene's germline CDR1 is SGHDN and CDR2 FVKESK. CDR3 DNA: TGTGCCAGCAGCCAAGGGTACGAGCAGTACTCC. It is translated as CASSQGYEQYS.

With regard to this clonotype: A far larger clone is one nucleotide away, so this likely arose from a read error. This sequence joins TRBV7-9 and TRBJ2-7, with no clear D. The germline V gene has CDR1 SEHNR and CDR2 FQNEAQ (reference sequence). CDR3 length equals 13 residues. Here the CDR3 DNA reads TGTGCCAGCAGCTTGTACAGCTCCGACGAGCAGTACTTC. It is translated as CASSLYSSDEQYF. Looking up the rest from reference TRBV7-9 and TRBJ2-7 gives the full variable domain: DTGVSQNPRHKITKRGQNVTFRCDPISEHNRLYWYRQTLGQGPEFLTYFQNEAQLEKSRLLSDRFSAERPKGSFSTLEIQRTEQGDSAMYLCASSLYSSDEQYFGPGTRLTVT.

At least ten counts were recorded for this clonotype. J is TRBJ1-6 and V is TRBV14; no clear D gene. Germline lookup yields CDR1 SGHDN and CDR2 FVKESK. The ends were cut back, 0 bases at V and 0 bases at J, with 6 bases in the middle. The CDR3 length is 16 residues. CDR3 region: CASSQDLNSYNSPLHF. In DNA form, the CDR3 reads TGTGCCAGCAGCCAAGATTTGAACTCCTATAATTCACCCCTCCACTTT.

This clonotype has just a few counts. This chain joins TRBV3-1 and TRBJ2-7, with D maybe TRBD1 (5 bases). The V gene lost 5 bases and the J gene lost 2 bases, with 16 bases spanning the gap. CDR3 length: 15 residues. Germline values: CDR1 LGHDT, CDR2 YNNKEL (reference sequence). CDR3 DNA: TGTGCCAGCAGCACAGGCCAACGGTCAACCTACGAGCAGTACTTC. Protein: CASSTGQRSTYEQYF.

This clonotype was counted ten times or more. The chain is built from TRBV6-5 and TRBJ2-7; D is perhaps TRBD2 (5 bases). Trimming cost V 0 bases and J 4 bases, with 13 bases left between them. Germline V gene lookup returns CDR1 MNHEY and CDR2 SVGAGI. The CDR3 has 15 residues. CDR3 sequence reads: CASSYSEVTWYEQYF. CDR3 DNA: TGTGCCAGCAGTTACTCGGAGGTGACTTGGTACGAGCAGTACTTC.

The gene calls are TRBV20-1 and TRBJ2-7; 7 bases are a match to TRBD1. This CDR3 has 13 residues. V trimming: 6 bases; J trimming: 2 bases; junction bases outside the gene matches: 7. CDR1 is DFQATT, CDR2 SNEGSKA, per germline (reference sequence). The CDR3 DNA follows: TGCAGTGCCAGTACCGGGACAGCCTACGAGCAGTACTTC. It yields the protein CSASTGTAYEQYF.

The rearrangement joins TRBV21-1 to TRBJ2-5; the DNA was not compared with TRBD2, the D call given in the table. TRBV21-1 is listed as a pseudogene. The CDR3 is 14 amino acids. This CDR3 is CASSLPGIKETQYF. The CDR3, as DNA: TGTGCCAGCAGCCTCCCGGGAATAAAAGAGACCCAGTACTTC.